This TCR beta chain is drawn from a study of shared clonotypes between healthy human individuals. Splitting of each subset's genomic DNA was done evenly across several immunoSEQ plates. Assay: immunoSEQ multiplex PCR; the TCRdb copy retains only in-frame clones and omits some. This table holds under 600,000 clones, 95% to 98% found once. Germline CDR1 MDHEN, CDR2 SYDVKM. V was pared by 6 bases and J by 6 bases, with 9 bases of the junction left unmatched. This CDR3 region has 15 residues. V and J are TRBV28 and TRBJ2-5; TRBD2 matches at 11 bases. This sequence was found in a woman aged 30 to 39 in good health. Sequences were obtained from naive CD4+ T cells sorted from blood. Subset: CD45RA+ positively selected. This CDR3 is CASSPGLAGWKTQYF. The CDR3 DNA reads as TGTGCCAGCAGCCCTGGACTAGCGGGTTGGAAGACCCAGTACTTC.